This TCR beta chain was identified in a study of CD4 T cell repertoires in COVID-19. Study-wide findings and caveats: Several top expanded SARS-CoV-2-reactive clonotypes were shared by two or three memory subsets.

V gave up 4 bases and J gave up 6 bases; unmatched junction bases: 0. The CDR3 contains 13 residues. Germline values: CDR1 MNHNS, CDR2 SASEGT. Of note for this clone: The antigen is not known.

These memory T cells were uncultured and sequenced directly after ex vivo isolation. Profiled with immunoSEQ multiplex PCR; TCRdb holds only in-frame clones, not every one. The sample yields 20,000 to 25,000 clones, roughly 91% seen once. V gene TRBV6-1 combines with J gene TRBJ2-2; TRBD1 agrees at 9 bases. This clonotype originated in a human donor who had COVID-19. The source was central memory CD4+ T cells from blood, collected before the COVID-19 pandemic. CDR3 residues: CASSGQGAGELFF. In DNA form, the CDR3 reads TGTGCCAGCAGTGGACAGGGGGCCGGGGAGCTGTTTTTT.